Listed here is a single T cell receptor (beta chain). The antigen remains undetermined. This sample was taken from a study of T cells after posttransplantation cyclophosphamide. Cyclophosphamide on days +3 and +4 followed busulfan-fludarabine conditioning and a marrow graft. The data were produced by immunoSEQ multiplex PCR, yet TCRdb's version contains in-frame clones alone and is incomplete. The table lists tens of thousands of clones, around 90% of them singletons. Study results and caveats: Later post-transplant blood repertoires were often dominated by donor CD8+ memory clones. Recipient CMV seropositivity and CMV reactivation strongly tracked TRB clonality.

The source material was PBMCs, sampled around 58 days after allogeneic stem cell transplant with posttransplant cyclophosphamide. The TCR comes from a male patient aged 55 to 69 who received an allogeneic stem cell transplant from a related donor and was CMV-positive. The T cells may come from the graft donor.

The CDR3: CASSIPPTGELFF. The CDR3 DNA follows: TGTGCCAGCAGTATCCCCCCGACCGGGGAGCTGTTTTTT. The chain is built from TRBV27 and TRBJ2-2; D not resolved. From germline, CDR1 is MNHEY and CDR2 SMNVEV (reference sequence). The CDR3 extends over 13 amino acids. The V gene lost 5 bases and the J gene lost 5 bases, with 9 bases spanning the gap.